This entry concerns a single T cell receptor beta chain. Its antigen remains undetermined. Qualities for individual bases were not recorded, and no much larger clone is one base off. TCRbeta CDR3 regions were amplified from genomic DNA by means of the immunoSEQ Assay, a bias-controlled multiplex PCR. The paper's processing steps were these. The number of nucleated cells in each sample was estimated from the amplification of reference gene primers within the assay. Sequence reads were collapsed and filtered to measure the absolute abundance of every unique TCRbeta CDR3 rearrangement. For each sample, productive Simpson clonality was calculated by taking the square root of Simpson's diversity index across productive rearrangements. The table comes from immuneACCESS by way of TCRdb, which keeps in-frame sequences with V and J called. Part of the clones is missing from these tables; in studies checked, under half for an unresolved V gene and the rest for unknown reasons. The V and J calls and clone size were taken over from that table, and D and trimming were inferred from the DNA. The sample profile shows tens of thousands of clones; 84% of them were found once. 3.5% of the sample is taken by the ten largest.

CDR1 and CDR2 (MDHEN, SYDVKM) derive from the germline V gene. The CDR3 spans 16 residues, from the cysteine through the phenylalanine. This entry keeps only the CDR3 DNA: 48 bases, framed from base 1. Ends trimmed: V by 6 bases, J by 5 bases; bases unmatched to a gene: 14. The sample belongs to a study of blood T cell repertoires in COVID-19 (dated by TCRdb to about 2020). Concerning the study at large: The collaborator samples originated in the United States, Italy and Spain and spanned the acute and convalescent phases of COVID-19. Nearly every sample came with metadata listing a de-identified subject ID, COVID-19 status, age in years and sex. Where available, HLA class I and class II types were obtained from metadata supplied by the sample provider rather than from assay-based typing. A freely available public database, intended as a resource for researchers studying the immune response to SARS-CoV-2, is where the repertoires were released. The material from the prospective study consisted of cDNA or gDNA derived from T cells, B-cell-depleted T cells, or PBMCs. The dataset comprised deeply sampled blood TCRbeta repertoires from subjects exposed to, actively infected with, or recovered from COVID-19. The samples were drawn from two sources: the first 160 participants of the ongoing ImmuneRACE study, and some 1,300 subjects contributed by 6 global collaborators. Results the study describes overall, beyond this receptor: The quantity of clinical and demographic metadata differed by source and by participant and was supplied without curation.

Collaborating institutions collected whole blood in K2EDTA tubes following their own protocols. For TCRbeta analysis, collaborators shipped samples in one of three forms: frozen whole blood, isolated PBMCs, or DNA extracted from either of those sample types. Sequences were obtained from peripheral blood. The clonotype was recovered from a man between 50 and 59 years old with acute or convalescent COVID-19. Recombination joined TRBV28 with TRBJ2-7; TRBD2 agrees with 9 junctional bases. The nucleotides read TGTGCCAGCAGACCTACCGGGACTAGCTTATGGAACGAGCAGTACTTC. It codes for CASRPTGTSLWNEQYF.